This T cell receptor beta chain was recovered during a study of shared clonotypes between healthy human individuals. Findings of the study overall: Clonotype sharing among donors, it was expected, would be affected by sequencing depth.

As to this clone: Its antigen is as yet unknown. Since a far larger clone is one base different, this is likely a read error. This sample also contains other DNA sequences that code for the same CDR3.

An even split of each subset's genomic DNA across several immunoSEQ plates was performed. Profiled with immunoSEQ multiplex PCR; TCRdb holds only in-frame clones, not every one. The sample has about half a million clones, approximately 84% seen once. Germline CDR1 GTSNPN, CDR2 SVGIG (reference sequence). The CDR3 totals 18 residues. The rearrangement links TRBV30 to TRBJ1-1; no definite D call. The sequenced material came from PBMCs. This TCR derives from a woman aged 40-49 years in good health. Some clones in this sample may be carry-over from other donors' samples. The CDR3 here is CAWSPFGLGGLGNTEAFF. CDR3 bases: TGTGCCTGGAGTCCCTTCGGCTTGGGTGGGTTAGGGAACACTGAGGCTTTCTTT.